The 20 T cell receptor beta chains below come from one sample, sequenced in a study of T cell repertoires in cytomegalovirus infection. MiXCR, applied by TCRdb to the reads, yields one record per CDR3 protein. This table has about 310,000 distinct CDR3 sequences, around 10% appearing once. Sample: PBMCs. All receptors derive from a human donor in good health (CMV status not recorded). Some clones in this sample may be carry-over from other donors' samples.

In this sample, this clonotype turned up many times. The gene calls are TRBV28 and TRBJ2-5; TRBD2 matches 13 bases. V was clipped by 5 bases and J by 2 bases; unmatched bases: 5. The germline V gene has CDR1 MDHEN and CDR2 SYDVKM. This CDR3 has 16 residues. DNA of the CDR3: TGTGCCAGCAGTCCCCGACTAGCGGGGGGACAAGAGACCCAGTACTTC. Its translation: CASSPRLAGGQETQYF.

This clonotype was counted ten times or more. The CDR3 is CASRREQGGTEAFF. The CDR3 DNA reads as TGTGCCAGCAGGAGGGAACAGGGAGGGACTGAAGCTTTCTTT. The chain uses TRBV2 and TRBJ1-1; possibly TRBD1 for D (6 bases). The germline V and J ends were trimmed by 6 bases and 5 bases, with 16 bases remaining between them. Germline loops: CDR1 SNHLY, CDR2 FYNNEI. The CDR3 consists of 14 residues.

This clonotype was detected ten times or more. V and J are TRBV12-3 or TRBV12-4 and TRBJ1-1; D not certain. CDR3 length: 15 amino acids. V gave up 5 bases and J gave up 0 bases, with 13 bases separating them. The CDR3 bases are TGTGCCAGCAGTCCAGTAACCGGGGTGAACACTGAAGCTTTCTTT. It translates to CASSPVTGVNTEAFF.

This clonotype has ten or more counts. The J gene is TRBJ2-1, the V gene TRBV24-1; 11 bases fit TRBD1. Germline trimming cut 4 bases from V and 7 bases from J; bases unmatched to any gene: 5. Germline CDR1 KGHDR, CDR2 SFDVKD. The CDR3 covers 15 residues. The CDR3 loop reads CATSEGTGGRNEQFF. The CDR3 DNA reads as TGTGCCACCAGTGAAGGGACAGGGGGACGGAATGAGCAGTTCTTC.

Many counts were recorded for this clonotype. The rearrangement links TRBV7-9 to TRBJ1-5; D is perhaps TRBD1 (5 bases). The CDR3 is 13 amino acids. Per the germline V gene, CDR1 is SEHNR and CDR2 is FQNEAQ (reference sequence). The germline V and J ends were trimmed by 3 bases and 7 bases, with 10 bases remaining between them. The CDR3 region has the DNA TGTGCCAGCAGCTTTGGAGGGGAGCAGCCCCAGCATTTT. This translates into CASSFGGEQPQHF.

The V and J genes are TRBV7-9 and TRBJ1-5, with a tentative D call TRBD1 (5 bases). The CDR3 runs 15 residues. Germline lookup yields CDR1 SEHNR and CDR2 FQNEAQ (reference sequence). V lost 4 bases, J lost 1 base, and 11 bases lay in between. The CDR3 here is CASSSWGGSNQPQHF. The CDR3 DNA reads TGTGCCAGCAGCTCATGGGGGGGAAGCAATCAGCCCCAGCATTTT. Drawing the rest from reference TRBV7-9 and TRBJ1-5, the complete variable domain is DTGVSQNPRHKITKRGQNVTFRCDPISEHNRLYWYRQTLGQGPEFLTYFQNEAQLEKSRLLSDRFSAERPKGSFSTLEIQRTEQGDSAMYLCASSSWGGSNQPQHFGDGTRLSIL.

The gene calls are TRBV5-1 and TRBJ1-4; 11 bases are shared with TRBD1. The CDR3 covers 15 residues. V trimming: 4 bases; J trimming: 6 bases; junction bases outside the gene matches: 5. CDR1 SGHRS and CDR2 YFSETQ come from the germline V gene. CDR3 protein: CASSRPGQGDEKLFF. The CDR3 bases are TGCGCCAGCAGCCGACCGGGACAGGGGGATGAAAAACTGTTTTTT.

A remark on this clonotype: With a much larger clone just one base away, this may be a read error. The V and J genes are TRBV28 and TRBJ2-2, with TRBD1 matching over 7 bases. Germline loops: CDR1 MDHEN, CDR2 SYDVKM. The CDR3 totals 15 residues. CDR3 loop: CASSFGQANTGELIF. The DNA of the CDR3 is TGTGCCAGCAGTTTTGGACAGGCGAACACCGGGGAGCTGATTTTT.

This clonotype was observed at least ten times. The genes are TRBV7-2 and TRBJ1-5; a weak D match, TRBD1 (5 bases). V dropped 1 base and J dropped 7 bases, with 8 bases sitting between them. Germline values: CDR1 SGHTA, CDR2 FQGNSA. The CDR3 extends over 13 amino acids. As DNA, the CDR3 is TGTGCCAGCAGCTTAGAGACAGCCCAGCCCCAGCATTTT. The encoded protein is CASSLETAQPQHF.

This clonotype has a count of ten or more. The J gene is TRBJ1-5, the V gene TRBV28, with a possible D match to TRBD1 (6 bases). V lost 3 bases and J lost 3, with 12 bases in between. The CDR3 contains 15 residues. In germline, CDR1 is MDHEN, CDR2 SYDVKM. CDR3 in amino acids: CASSFPGALNQPQHF. Written as DNA, the CDR3 is TGTGCCAGCAGTTTTCCGGGGGCCCTCAATCAGCCCCAGCATTTT.

This clonotype showed up many times. The V and J genes are TRBV27 and TRBJ1-5; perhaps TRBD1 as D (5 bases). The CDR3 spans 14 residues. Germline V gives CDR1 MNHEY, CDR2 SMNVEV (reference sequence). V lost 2 bases and J 6 bases, leaving 11 bases between the germline ends. CDR3 amino acids: CASSLGGSGQPQHF. The CDR3 nucleotides are TGTGCCAGCAGTTTAGGGGGGTCCGGTCAGCCCCAGCATTTT.

The chain recombines TRBV18 with TRBJ2-5; TRBD2 matches 7 bases. J lost 0 bases, V lost 2 bases, and 3 bases had no gene match. The CDR3 contains 15 residues. CDR1 is KGHSH and CDR2 is LQKENI in the germline V gene. CDR3 nucleotides: TGTGCCAGCTCACCAAGGCGGGGGTACCAAGAGACCCAGTACTTC. Translation: CASSPRRGYQETQYF.

This chain connects TRBV2 to TRBJ2-5; D gene uncertain. The CDR3 loop spans 12 amino acids. Germline V gene sequence: CDR1 SNHLY, CDR2 FYNNEI. The V gene lost 0 bases and the J gene lost 4 bases, with 3 bases spanning the gap. The CDR3 spells CASSEARETQYF. CDR3 sequence (DNA): TGTGCCAGCAGTGAAGCGCGAGAGACCCAGTACTTC.

This clonotype occurred many times. This chain connects TRBV6-1 to TRBJ2-2; a possible D gene is TRBD1 (5 bases). Germline assignment: CDR1 MNHNS and CDR2 SASEGT. This CDR3 region has 15 residues. V shed 8 bases and J shed 2 bases, with 15 bases lying between them. CDR3 sequence (DNA): TGTGCCAGCCAGCGATCCAGGGTAAACACCGGGGAGCTGTTTTTT. Translation gives CASQRSRVNTGELFF.

This clonotype has a count of ten or more. This chain links TRBV6-6 with TRBJ2-3; the match to TRBD2 covers 10 bases. With 7 bases clipped from V and 6 bases from J, the junction kept 7 bases outside the gene matches. Germline values: CDR1 MNHNY, CDR2 SVGAGI (reference sequence). This CDR3 contains 14 residues. The CDR3 loop reads CASTLAGGADTQYF. The CDR3 DNA reads TGTGCCAGCACGTTAGCGGGGGGTGCCGATACGCAGTATTTT.

This clonotype appeared many times. The V call is TRBV27, the J call TRBJ2-5; TRBD2 might be the D (5 bases). The germline V and J ends were trimmed by 6 bases and 5 bases, with 16 bases remaining between them. The CDR3 runs to 14 residues. Germline CDR1 and CDR2: MNHEY and SMNVEV (reference sequence). The CDR3 DNA reads as TGTGCCAGCAGCATTTGGAGAGGCGGGGAGACCCAGTACTTC. Residues: CASSIWRGGETQYF.

With regard to this clonotype: A read error may be the cause here, since a much bigger clone is one base away. The CDR3 spells CSAHRGLVYGYTF. The CDR3 DNA follows: TGCAGTGCCCACAGGGGCCTCGTCTATGGCTACACCTTC. The chain links TRBV20-1 to TRBJ1-2; 7 bases line up with TRBD1. This CDR3 spans 13 amino acids. With 6 bases clipped from V and 4 bases from J, the junction kept 8 bases outside the gene matches. CDR1 DFQATT and CDR2 SNEGSKA come from the germline V gene (reference sequence).

On this clonotype: Being one base from a much bigger clone, this may be a read error. This sequence joins TRBV5-4 and TRBJ1-2; D not resolved. V was shortened by 2 bases and J by 0 bases, with 5 bases between the two germline ends. CDR1 and CDR2 from the germline V gene are SGHNT and YYREEE (reference sequence). This CDR3 is 13 amino acids long. CDR3 nucleotides: TGTGCCAGCAGCTTCAACGCTAACTATGGCTACACCTTC. It codes for CASSFNANYGYTF. The variable domain in full, completed from reference TRBV5-4 and TRBJ1-2, reads ETGVTQSPTHLIKTRGQQVTLRCSSQSGHNTVSWYQQALGQGPQFIFQYYREEENGRGNFPPRFSGLQFPNYSSELNVNALELDDSALYLCASSFNANYGYTFGSGTRLTVV.

This clonotype has ten or more counts. CDR3 in amino acids: CASSHGRAGANVLTF. DNA of the CDR3: TGTGCCAGCAGCCACGGAAGGGCTGGGGCCAACGTCCTGACTTTC. The genes are TRBV12-3 or TRBV12-4 and TRBJ2-6; D ambiguous. The V end was cut by 6 bases, the J end by 2 bases, with 11 bases between. This CDR3 is built from 15 residues.

CDR3 amino acids: CASSYSRGSYEQYF. In DNA form, the CDR3 reads TGTGCCAGCAGTTACTCAAGGGGCAGCTACGAGCAGTACTTC. The rearrangement links TRBV6-6 to TRBJ2-7; perhaps TRBD1 as D (5 bases). The CDR3 consists of 14 residues. Between the trimmed V and J ends, which lost 0 bases and 3 bases, there was a span of 9 bases. Germline V lookup: CDR1 MNHNY, CDR2 SVGAGI (reference sequence).